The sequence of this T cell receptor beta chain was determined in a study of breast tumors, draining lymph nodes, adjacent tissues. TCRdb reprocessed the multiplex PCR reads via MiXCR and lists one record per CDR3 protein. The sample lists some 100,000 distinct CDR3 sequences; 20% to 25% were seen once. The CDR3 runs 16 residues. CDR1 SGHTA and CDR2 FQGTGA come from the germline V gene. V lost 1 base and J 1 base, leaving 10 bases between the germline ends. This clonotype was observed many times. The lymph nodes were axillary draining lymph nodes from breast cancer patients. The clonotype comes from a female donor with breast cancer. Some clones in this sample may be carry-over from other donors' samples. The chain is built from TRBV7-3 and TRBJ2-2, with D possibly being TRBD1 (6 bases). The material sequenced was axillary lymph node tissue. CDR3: CASSLIPQGNTGELFF. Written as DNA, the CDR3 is TGTGCCAGCAGCTTAATACCACAGGGGAACACCGGGGAGCTGTTTTTT.